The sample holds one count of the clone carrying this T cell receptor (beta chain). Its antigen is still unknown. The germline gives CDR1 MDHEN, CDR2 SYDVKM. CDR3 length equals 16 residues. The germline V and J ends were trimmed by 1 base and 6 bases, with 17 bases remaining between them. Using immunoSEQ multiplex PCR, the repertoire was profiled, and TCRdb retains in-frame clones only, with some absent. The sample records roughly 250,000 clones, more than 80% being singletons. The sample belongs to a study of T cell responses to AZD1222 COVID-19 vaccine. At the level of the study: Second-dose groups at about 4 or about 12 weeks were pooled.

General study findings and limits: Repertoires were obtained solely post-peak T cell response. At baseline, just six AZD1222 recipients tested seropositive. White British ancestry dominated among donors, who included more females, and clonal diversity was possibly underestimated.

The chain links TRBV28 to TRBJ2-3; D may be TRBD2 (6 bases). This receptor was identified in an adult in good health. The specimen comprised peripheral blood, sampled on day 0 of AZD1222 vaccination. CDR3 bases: TGTGCCAGCAGTTTATCCCCTAGATCTCTAGCGGATACGCAGTATTTT. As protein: CASSLSPRSLADTQYF.